One T cell receptor beta chain is described in this entry. Its antigen is as yet unknown. Produced via immunoSEQ multiplex PCR; TCRdb's table is partial and in-frame only. The sample contains approximately 85,000 clones, less than 90% of which appear only once. The sample originates from a study of T cell responses to AZD1222 COVID-19 vaccine. Notes on the study in general: Along spike, vaccine-associated CD4 TCRs were found throughout, with dominance at 160-218 and 743-854. Donors in the cohort were predominantly white British and more often female, and clonal diversity was possibly underestimated. The study reported that nearly half of spike-specific TCRs target unmutated variant regions.

V was cut by 6 bases and J by 4 bases, with 22 bases left in between. Germline loops: CDR1 MNHEY, CDR2 SVGEGT. The CDR3 loop spans 17 amino acids. The clonotype was recovered from an adult in good health. Sequenced material: peripheral blood, taken on day 0 of AZD1222 vaccination. This rearrangement joins TRBV6-2 or TRBV6-3 to TRBJ1-5, with no clear D. DNA for the CDR3: TGTGCCAGCAGCCCGTTCGTAAGTGGGCGCCAGAATCAGCCCCAGCATTTT. Translated, it gives CASSPFVSGRQNQPQHF.